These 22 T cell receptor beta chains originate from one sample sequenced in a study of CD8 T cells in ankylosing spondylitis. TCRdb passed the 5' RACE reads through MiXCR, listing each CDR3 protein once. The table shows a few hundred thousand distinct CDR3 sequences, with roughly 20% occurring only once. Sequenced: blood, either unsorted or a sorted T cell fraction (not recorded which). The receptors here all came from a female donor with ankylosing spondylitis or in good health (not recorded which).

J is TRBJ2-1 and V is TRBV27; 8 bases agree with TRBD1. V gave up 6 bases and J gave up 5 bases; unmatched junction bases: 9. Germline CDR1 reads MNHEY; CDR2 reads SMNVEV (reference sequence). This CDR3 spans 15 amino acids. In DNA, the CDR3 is TGTGCCAGCAGAGATTGGACAGGGCGGGACAATGAGCAGTTCTTC. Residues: CASRDWTGRDNEQFF.

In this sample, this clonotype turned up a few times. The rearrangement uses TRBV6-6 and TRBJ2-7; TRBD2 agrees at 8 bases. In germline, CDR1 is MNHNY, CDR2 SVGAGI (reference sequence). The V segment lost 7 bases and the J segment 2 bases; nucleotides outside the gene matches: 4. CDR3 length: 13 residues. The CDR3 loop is CASKSSGTYEQYF. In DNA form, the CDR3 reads TGTGCCAGCAAGAGTAGCGGGACCTACGAGCAGTACTTC.

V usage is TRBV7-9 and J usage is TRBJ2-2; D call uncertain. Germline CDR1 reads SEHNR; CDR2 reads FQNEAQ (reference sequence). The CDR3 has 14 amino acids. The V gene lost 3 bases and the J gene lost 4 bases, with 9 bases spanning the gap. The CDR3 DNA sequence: TGTGCCAGCAGCTTCCTGATCGCCACCGGGGAGCTGTTTTTT. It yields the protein CASSFLIATGELFF.

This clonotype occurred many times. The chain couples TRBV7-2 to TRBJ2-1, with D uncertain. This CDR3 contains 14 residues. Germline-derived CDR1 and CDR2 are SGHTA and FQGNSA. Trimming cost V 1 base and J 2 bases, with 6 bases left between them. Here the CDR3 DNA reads TGTGCCAGCAGCTTAGTCCCTACCTACAATGAGCAGTTCTTC. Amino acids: CASSLVPTYNEQFF.

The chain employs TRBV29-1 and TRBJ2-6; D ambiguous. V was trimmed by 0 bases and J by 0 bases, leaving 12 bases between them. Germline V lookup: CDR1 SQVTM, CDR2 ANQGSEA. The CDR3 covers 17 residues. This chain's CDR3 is CSVEERYGTSGANVLTF. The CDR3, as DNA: TGCAGCGTTGAAGAAAGGTACGGAACCTCTGGGGCCAACGTCCTGACTTTC.

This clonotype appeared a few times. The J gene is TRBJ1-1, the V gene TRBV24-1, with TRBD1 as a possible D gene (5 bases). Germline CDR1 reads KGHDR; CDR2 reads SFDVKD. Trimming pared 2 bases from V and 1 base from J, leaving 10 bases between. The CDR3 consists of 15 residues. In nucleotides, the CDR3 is TGTGCCACCAGTGATTCCAGGGCTTGGAACACTGAAGCTTTCTTT. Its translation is CATSDSRAWNTEAFF.

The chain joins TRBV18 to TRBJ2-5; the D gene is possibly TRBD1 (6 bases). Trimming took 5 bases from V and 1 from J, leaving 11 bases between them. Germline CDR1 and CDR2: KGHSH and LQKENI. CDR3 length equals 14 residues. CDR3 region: CASSNWTAQETQYF. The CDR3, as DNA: TGTGCCAGCTCAAACTGGACAGCCCAAGAGACCCAGTACTTC.

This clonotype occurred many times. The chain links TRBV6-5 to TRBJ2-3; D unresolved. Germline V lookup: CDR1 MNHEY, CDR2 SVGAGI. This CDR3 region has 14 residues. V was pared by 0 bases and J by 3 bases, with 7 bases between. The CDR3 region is CASSYSKVTDTQYF. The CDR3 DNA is TGTGCCAGCAGTTACTCCAAAGTGACAGATACGCAGTATTTT.

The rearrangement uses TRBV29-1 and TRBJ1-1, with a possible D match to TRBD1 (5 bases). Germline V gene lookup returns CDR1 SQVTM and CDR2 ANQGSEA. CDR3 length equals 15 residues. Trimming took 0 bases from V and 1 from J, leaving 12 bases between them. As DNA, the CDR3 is TGCAGCGTTGAAGATCTAGGGGTGCCGAACACTGAAGCTTTCTTT. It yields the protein CSVEDLGVPNTEAFF.

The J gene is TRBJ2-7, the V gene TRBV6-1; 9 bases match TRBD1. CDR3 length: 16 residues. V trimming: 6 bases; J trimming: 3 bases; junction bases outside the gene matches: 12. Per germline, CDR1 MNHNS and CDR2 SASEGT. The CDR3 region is CASSRQGDFKVYEQYF. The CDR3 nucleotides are TGTGCCAGCAGCCGACAGGGGGATTTTAAGGTCTACGAGCAGTACTTC.

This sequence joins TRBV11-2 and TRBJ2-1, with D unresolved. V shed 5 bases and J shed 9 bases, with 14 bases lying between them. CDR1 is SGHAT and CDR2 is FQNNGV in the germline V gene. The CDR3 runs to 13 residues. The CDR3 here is CASSPSSSGEQFF. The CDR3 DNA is TGTGCCAGCAGCCCTTCGAGCTCTGGTGAGCAGTTCTTC. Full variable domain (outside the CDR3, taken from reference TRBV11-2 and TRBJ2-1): EAGVAQSPRYKIIEKRQSVAFWCNPISGHATLYWYQQILGQGPKLLIQFQNNGVVDDSQLPKDRFSAERLKGVDSTLKIQPAKLEDSAVYLCASSPSSSGEQFFGPGTRLTVL.

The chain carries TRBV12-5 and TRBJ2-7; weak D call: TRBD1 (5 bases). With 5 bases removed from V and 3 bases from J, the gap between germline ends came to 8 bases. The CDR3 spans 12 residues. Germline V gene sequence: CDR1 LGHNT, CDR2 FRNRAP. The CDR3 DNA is TGTGCTAGTGGTCCGGACAACTACGAGCAGTACTTC. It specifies CASGPDNYEQYF.

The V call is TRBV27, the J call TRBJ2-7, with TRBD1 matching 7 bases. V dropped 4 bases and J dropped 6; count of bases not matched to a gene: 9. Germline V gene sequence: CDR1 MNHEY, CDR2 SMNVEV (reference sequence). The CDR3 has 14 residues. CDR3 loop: CASSSYRGIGEQYF. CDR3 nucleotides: TGTGCCAGCAGTTCCTACAGGGGAATCGGCGAGCAGTACTTC.

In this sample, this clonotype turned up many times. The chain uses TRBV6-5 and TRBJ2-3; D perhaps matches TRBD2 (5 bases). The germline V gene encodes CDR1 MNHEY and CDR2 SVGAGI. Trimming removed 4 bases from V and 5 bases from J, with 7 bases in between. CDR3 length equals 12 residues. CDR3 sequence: CASSSRGDTQYF. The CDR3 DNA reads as TGTGCCAGCAGTTCACGGGGAGATACGCAGTATTTT.

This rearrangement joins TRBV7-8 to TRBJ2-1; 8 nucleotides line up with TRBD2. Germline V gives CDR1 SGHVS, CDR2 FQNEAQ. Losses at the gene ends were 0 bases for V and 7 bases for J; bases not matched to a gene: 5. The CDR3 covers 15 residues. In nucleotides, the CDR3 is TGTGCCAGCAGCTTAGCCAGCGGGAGTCGGAATGAGCAGTTCTTC. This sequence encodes CASSLASGSRNEQFF.

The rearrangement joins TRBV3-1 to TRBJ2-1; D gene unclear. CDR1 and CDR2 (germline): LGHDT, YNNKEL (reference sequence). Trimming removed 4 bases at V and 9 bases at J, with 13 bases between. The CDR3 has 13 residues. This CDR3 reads CASSPMPGSEQFF. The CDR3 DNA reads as TGTGCCAGCAGCCCGATGCCCGGAAGTGAGCAGTTCTTC.

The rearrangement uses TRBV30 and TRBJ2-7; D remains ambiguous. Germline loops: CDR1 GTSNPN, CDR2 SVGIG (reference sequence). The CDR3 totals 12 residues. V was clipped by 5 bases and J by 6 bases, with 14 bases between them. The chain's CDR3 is CAWSRSFREQYF. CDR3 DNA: TGTGCCTGGTCCCGTTCCTTCCGCGAGCAGTACTTC.

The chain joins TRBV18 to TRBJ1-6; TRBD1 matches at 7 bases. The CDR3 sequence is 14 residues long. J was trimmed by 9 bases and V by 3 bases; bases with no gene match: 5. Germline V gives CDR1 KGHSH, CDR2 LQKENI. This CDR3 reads CASSPTGLTSPLHF. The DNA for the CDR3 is TGTGCCAGCTCACCGACAGGGTTGACTTCACCCCTCCACTTT.

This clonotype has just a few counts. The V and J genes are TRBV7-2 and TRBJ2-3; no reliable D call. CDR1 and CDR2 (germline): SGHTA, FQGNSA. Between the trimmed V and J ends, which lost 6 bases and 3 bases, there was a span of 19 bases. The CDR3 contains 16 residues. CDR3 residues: CASRETSTAKTDTQYF. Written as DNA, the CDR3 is TGTGCCAGCAGGGAGACGAGCACCGCGAAGACAGATACGCAGTATTTT.

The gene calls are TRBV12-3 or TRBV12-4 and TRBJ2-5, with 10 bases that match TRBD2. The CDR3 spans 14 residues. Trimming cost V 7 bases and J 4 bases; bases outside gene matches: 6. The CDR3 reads CASNLAGASETQYF. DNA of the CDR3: TGTGCCAGCAACCTAGCGGGAGCTTCAGAGACCCAGTACTTC.

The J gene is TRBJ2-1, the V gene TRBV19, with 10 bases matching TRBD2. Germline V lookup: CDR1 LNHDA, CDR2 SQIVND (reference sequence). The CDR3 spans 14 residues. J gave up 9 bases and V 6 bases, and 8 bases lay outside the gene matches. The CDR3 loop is CASRASGSRGEQFF. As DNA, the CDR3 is TGTGCCAGTAGGGCTAGCGGGAGTCGAGGTGAGCAGTTCTTC.

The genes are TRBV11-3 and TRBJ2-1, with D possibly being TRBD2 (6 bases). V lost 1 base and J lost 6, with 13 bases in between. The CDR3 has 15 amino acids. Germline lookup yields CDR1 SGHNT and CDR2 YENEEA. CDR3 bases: TGTGCCAGCAGCTTAGGTGGAGGGACCACCAATGAGCAGTTCTTC. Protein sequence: CASSLGGGTTNEQFF.